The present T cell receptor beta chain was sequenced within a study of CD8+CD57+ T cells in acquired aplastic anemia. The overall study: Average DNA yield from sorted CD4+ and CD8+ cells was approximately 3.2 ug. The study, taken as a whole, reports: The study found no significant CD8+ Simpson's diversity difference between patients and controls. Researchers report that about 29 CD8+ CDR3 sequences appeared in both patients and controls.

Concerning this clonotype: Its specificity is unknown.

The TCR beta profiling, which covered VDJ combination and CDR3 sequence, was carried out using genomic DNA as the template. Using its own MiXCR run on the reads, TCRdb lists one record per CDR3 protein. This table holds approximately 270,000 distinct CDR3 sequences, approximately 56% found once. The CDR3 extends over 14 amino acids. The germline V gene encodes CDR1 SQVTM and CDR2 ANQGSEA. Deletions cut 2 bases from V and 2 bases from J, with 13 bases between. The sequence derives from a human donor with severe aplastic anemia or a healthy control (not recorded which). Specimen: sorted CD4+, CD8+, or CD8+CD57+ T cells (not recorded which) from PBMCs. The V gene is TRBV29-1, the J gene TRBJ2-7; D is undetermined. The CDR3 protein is CSVEFPMVTYEQYF. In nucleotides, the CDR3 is TGCAGCGTTGAATTCCCTATGGTTACCTACGAGCAGTACTTC.